This T cell receptor beta chain appears in the sequencing data of a study of CD8 T cells in ankylosing spondylitis. Notes on the study in general: Disease-linked clones were found to be CD8+ and relatively rare in peripheral blood. In ankylosing spondylitis patients, matched synovial fluid reportedly showed significant enrichment of disease-linked clones. There were earlier reports of some motif variants in reactive arthritis synovial fluid and blood.

This CDR3 has 15 residues. Trimming took 3 bases from V and 0 from J, leaving 8 bases between them. Remarks on this clonotype: Its target is not known.

Generation of TCR beta libraries employed quantitative 5'-RACE incorporating molecular barcodes. TCRdb passed the 5' RACE reads through MiXCR, listing each CDR3 protein once. The repertoire holds some 270,000 distinct CDR3 sequences, with approximately 20% as singletons. Sequencing was done on a sample of blood, either unsorted or a sorted T cell fraction (not recorded which). This clonotype originated in a male donor with ankylosing spondylitis or in good health (not recorded which). V and J are TRBV12-3 or TRBV12-4 and TRBJ2-2; D is perhaps TRBD1 (5 bases). The CDR3 bases are TGTGCCAGCAGTTTCAACAGGCCGAACACCGGGGAGCTGTTTTTT. Protein sequence: CASSFNRPNTGELFF.